These 9 T cell receptor beta chains were all obtained from the same sample, sequenced in a study of shared clonotypes between healthy human individuals. Sequencing used immunoSEQ multiplex PCR; TCRdb keeps in-frame clones, though not all of them. Among around 2.5 million clones listed, 80% to 95% were seen once. Sequencing was done on a sample of naive CD4+ T cells from PBMCs. Regarding subset: CD45RA+ positively selected. Receptor source: a man aged 18 to 30 in good health. Some clones in this sample may be carry-over from other donors' samples.

As regards this clone: This same CDR3 is encoded by further DNA sequences in the sample. The J gene is TRBJ1-5, the V gene TRBV5-4; D may be TRBD1 (5 bases). Trimming took off 4 bases at V and 6 bases at J, with 14 bases between the two ends. The CDR3 consists of 14 residues. In germline, CDR1 is SGHNT, CDR2 YYREEE (reference sequence). The CDR3 DNA reads as TGTGCCAGCAGCCTTGGAGGGGTGGGTCAGCCCCAGCATTTT. Protein: CASSLGGVGQPQHF.

The chain carries TRBV28 and TRBJ2-2, with 10 nucleotides matching TRBD2. Trimming removed 10 bases from V and 2 bases from J; junction bases left unmatched: 7. Germline lookup yields CDR1 MDHEN and CDR2 SYDVKM. The CDR3 has 15 amino acids. The chain's CDR3 is CATRGLARNTGELFF. Written as DNA, the CDR3 is TGTGCCACCCGGGGACTAGCGAGAAACACCGGGGAGCTGTTTTTT.

This chain uses TRBV11-2 with TRBJ2-5; 9 nucleotides agree with TRBD2. CDR3 length: 16 amino acids. V lost 5 bases to trimming and J lost 1 base; unmatched junction nucleotides: 8. Germline V gene sequence: CDR1 SGHAT, CDR2 FQNNGV. CDR3 in amino acids: CASSRGVAGVQETQYF. In nucleotides, the CDR3 is TGTGCCAGCAGCCGTGGGGTAGCGGGAGTCCAAGAGACCCAGTACTTC.

The chain has TRBV7-3 and TRBJ2-2; tentative D call: TRBD2 (6 bases). The length of the CDR3 is 16 residues. V shed 5 bases and J shed 1 base, with 14 bases lying between them. Germline V gene data show CDR1 as SGHTA and CDR2 as FQGTGA. The CDR3 region has the DNA TGTGCCAGCAGCCCCCGGGGAGGCGGGAACACCGGGGAGCTGTTTTTT. This encodes CASSPRGGGNTGELFF.

This rearrangement joins TRBV20-1 to TRBJ1-5, with D hard to call. Germline values: CDR1 DFQATT, CDR2 SNEGSKA (reference sequence). V was cut by 6 bases and J by 4 bases, with 4 bases left in between. The CDR3 runs 10 residues. The CDR3 reads CSAKNQPQHF. CDR3 nucleotides: TGCAGTGCAAAGAATCAGCCCCAGCATTTT.

The chain joins TRBV30 to TRBJ1-1; a possible D gene is TRBD1 (5 bases). V was clipped by 1 base and J by 0 bases, with 12 bases between them. Germline-derived CDR1 and CDR2 are GTSNPN and SVGIG (reference sequence). The CDR3 totals 15 residues. CDR3 DNA sequence: TGTGCCTGGAGTGGACCCAGAGGGGTGAACACTGAAGCTTTCTTT. This encodes CAWSGPRGVNTEAFF.

This chain joins TRBV10-2 and TRBJ2-3; the D is unclear. Per the germline V gene, CDR1 is WSHSY and CDR2 is SAAADI. The CDR3 extends over 12 amino acids. Trimming pared 1 base from V and 9 bases from J, leaving 8 bases between. CDR3 sequence reads: CASSELWATQYF. The CDR3 bases are TGCGCCAGCAGTGAGTTGTGGGCGACGCAGTATTTT.

This clone appeared a few times. The sample carries other DNA sequences with the same CDR3. This chain links TRBV9 with TRBJ1-1; 8 nucleotides agree with TRBD1. The germline V gene encodes CDR1 SGDLS and CDR2 YYNGEE. CDR3 length: 13 amino acids. Trimming took 2 bases from V and 4 from J; bases not matched to a gene: 1. The DNA for the CDR3 is TGTGCCAGCAGCGTGGACAGGGCCACTGAAGCTTTCTTT. This translates into CASSVDRATEAFF. The variable domain in full, completed from reference TRBV9 and TRBJ1-1, reads DSGVTQTPKHLITATGQRVTLRCSPRSGDLSVYWYQQSLDQGLQFLIQYYNGEERAKGNILERFSAQQFPDLHSELNLSSLELGDSALYFCASSVDRATEAFFGQGTRLTVV.

The J gene is TRBJ1-2, the V gene TRBV2, with a possible D match to TRBD1 (5 bases). In germline, CDR1 is SNHLY, CDR2 FYNNEI. The CDR3 contains 11 residues. Trimming cost V 9 bases and J 2 bases, with 7 bases left between them. The CDR3 sequence: CARQENYGYTF. The CDR3 DNA reads TGTGCCAGACAGGAAAACTATGGCTACACCTTC.